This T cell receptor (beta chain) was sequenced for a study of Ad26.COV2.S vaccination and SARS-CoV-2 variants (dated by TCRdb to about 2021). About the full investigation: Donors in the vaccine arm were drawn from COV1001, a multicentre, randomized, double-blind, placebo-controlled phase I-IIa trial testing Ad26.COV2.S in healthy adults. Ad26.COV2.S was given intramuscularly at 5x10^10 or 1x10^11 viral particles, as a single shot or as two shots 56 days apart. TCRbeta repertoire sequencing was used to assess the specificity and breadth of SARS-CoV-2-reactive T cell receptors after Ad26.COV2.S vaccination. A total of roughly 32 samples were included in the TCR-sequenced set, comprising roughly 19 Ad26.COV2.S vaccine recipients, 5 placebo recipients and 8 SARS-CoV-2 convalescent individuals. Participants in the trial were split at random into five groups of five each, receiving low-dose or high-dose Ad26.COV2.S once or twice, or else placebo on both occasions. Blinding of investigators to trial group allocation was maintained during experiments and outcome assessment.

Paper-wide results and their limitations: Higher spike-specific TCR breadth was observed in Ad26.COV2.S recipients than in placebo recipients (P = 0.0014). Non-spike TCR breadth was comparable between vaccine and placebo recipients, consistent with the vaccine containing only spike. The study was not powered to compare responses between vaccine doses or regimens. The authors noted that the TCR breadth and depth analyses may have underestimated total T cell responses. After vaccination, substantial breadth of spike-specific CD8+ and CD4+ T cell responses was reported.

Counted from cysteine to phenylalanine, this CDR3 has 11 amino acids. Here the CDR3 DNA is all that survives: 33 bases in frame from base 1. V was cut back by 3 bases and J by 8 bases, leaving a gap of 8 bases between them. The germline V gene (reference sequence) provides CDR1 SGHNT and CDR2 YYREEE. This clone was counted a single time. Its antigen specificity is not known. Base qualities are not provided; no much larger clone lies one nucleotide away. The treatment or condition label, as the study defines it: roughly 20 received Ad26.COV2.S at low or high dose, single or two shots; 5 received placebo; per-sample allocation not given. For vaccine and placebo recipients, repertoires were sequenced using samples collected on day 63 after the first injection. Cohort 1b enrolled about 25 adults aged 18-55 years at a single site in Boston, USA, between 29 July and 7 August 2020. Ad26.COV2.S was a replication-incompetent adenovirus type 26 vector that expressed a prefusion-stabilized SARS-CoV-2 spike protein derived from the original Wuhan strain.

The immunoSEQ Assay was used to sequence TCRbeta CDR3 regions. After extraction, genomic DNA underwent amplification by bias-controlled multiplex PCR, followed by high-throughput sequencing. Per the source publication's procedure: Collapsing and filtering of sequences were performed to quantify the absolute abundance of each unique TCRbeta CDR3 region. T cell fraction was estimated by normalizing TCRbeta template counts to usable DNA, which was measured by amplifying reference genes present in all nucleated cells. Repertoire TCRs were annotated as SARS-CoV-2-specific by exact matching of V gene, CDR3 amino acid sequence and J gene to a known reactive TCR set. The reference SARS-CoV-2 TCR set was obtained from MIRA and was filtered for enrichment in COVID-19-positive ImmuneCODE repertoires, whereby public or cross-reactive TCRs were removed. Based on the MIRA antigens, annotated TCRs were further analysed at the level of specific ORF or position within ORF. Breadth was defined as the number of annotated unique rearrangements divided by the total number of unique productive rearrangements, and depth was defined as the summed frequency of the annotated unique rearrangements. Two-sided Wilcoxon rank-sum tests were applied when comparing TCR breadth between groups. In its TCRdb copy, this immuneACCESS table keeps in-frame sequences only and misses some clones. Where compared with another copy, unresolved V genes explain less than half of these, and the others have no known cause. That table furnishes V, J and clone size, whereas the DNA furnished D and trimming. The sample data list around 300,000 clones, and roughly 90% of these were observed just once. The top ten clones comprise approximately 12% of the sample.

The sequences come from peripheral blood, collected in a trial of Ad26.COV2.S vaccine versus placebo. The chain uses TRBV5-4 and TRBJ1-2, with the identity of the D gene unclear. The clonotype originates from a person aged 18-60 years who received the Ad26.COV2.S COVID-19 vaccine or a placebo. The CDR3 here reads CASSSIGGYTF. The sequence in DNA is TGTGCCAGCAGCTCGATAGGGGGCTACACCTTC.